A selection of T cell receptor beta chains follows, all from one sample in a study of naive and memory T cell subsets. Each CDR3 protein is one row after TCRdb ran MiXCR on the UMI-ligation and nested PCR reads. Among roughly 80,000 distinct CDR3 sequences listed, about 10% were seen once. Specimen: naive CD8+ T cells from blood. The receptors originated from a human donor in good health. The CDR3 runs from the conserved cysteine through the conserved F or W. The order of the fields is D gene, clone size, J gene, V gene, CDR3 DNA, CDR3 protein. D genes are given only for firm matches. Some rows mark clone size as missing; the rest say once, few, many or name a class of expanded clone.

>TRBD2|few|TRBJ2-7|TRBV4-3
TGCGCCAGCAGCCAAGATCCCCCTAGCGGGGCACCTATCGAGCAGTACTTC
CASSQDPPSGAPIEQYF
>TRBD2|-|TRBJ2-5|TRBV24-1
TGTGCCACCAGTGCCACGGGACTAGGATGGGGAGAGACCCAGTACTTC
CATSATGLGWGETQYF
>-|few|TRBJ2-7|TRBV6-2/TRBV6-3
TGTGCCAGCAGTCCAAGGTGGTCAGGGGAAGAATCCTACGAGCAGTACTTC
CASSPRWSGEESYEQYF
>-|few|TRBJ1-1|TRBV27
TGTGCCAGCAGTTTATTTTCCCCGACGGTGAACACTGAAGCTTTCTTT
CASSLFSPTVNTEAFF
>-|many|TRBJ1-6|TRBV4-2
TGTGCCAGCAGCCAAGAGGAGGGGGTGGTTTCACCCCTCCACTTT
CASSQEEGVVSPLHF
>-|many|TRBJ2-5|TRBV12-3/TRBV12-4
TGTGCCAGCAGTTCGCGTGAGGAAGGTCGGGAAGAGACCCAGTACTTC
CASSSREEGREETQYF
>-|-|TRBJ1-1|TRBV5-1
TGCGCCAGCAGCTTGGCCGGTCCGGGGGTGGCTGGAAACACTGAAGCTTTCTTT
CASSLAGPGVAGNTEAFF
>TRBD2|many|TRBJ2-3|TRBV7-6
TGTGCCAGCAGCTCGGGACTAGCGGGAGTTGGTACGCAGTATTTT
CASSSGLAGVGTQYF
>-|-|TRBJ2-7|TRBV3-1
TGTGCCAGCAGCCAAGAATGGGAGAACGAGCAGTACTTC
CASSQEWENEQYF
>-|-|TRBJ2-2|TRBV20-1
TGCAGTGCCCGATTGACTCACTCGAACACCGGGGAGCTGTTTTTT
CSARLTHSNTGELFF